This T cell receptor beta chain is from a study of T cells in localized non-small cell lung cancer (dated by TCRdb to the early 2020s). For the wider study: The study analyzed T cell repertoires of around 250 early-stage NSCLC patients, comparing tumors and uninvolved tumor-adjacent lungs. The cohort comprised 236 treatment-naïve NSCLC patients with resected, localized lung tumors. The mean age of the NSCLC patients was about 64 years, with 130 or so men and around 100 women.

Between the V and J ends, shortened by 4 bases and 3 bases respectively, the junction contains 12 bases. CDR1 SGHNT and CDR2 YENEEA were looked up in the germline V gene. The CDR3, cysteine through phenylalanine, is 15 amino acids long. Just CDR3 DNA is preserved here, 45 bases in frame from base 1. General conclusions and limits of the study: Because multi-region sequencing of the tumors was not done, intratumor heterogeneity could not be ruled out. Uninvolved tumor-adjacent lung showed the highest T cell clonality, higher than tumor, which suggests more focused antigenic responses in the uninvolved tumor-adjacent lung. Longer overall survival was associated with higher blood T cell density, whereas shorter survival was associated with higher adjacent-lung clonality. Because of the exploratory design, TCR variables were selected using unadjusted p-values without false-discovery rate correction. A median of roughly 60 of the top 100 tumor clones were detected in paired uninvolved adjacent lung, and 25 to 35 of these tumor clones were also found among the top 100 clones of the paired uninvolved adjacent lung.

A remark on this clone: The antigen it recognizes is unknown. It has no much larger one-base neighbor in the sample; base qualities were not kept.

At diagnosis, tumor, uninvolved tumor-adjacent lung and peripheral blood were collected and then preserved as a mix of FFPE and fresh-frozen material. The immunoSEQ Assay was used to sequence TCR beta CDR3 regions from DNA. Per the original workflow: To compute T cell density, TCR beta template counts were normalized to usable DNA, which was estimated by amplifying housekeeping genes. Richness was estimated using the preseqR package, with extrapolation to 400,000 templates for PBMC samples and to 120,000 templates for tissue samples. Clonality was taken to be one minus Pielou's evenness. Tissue-enriched TCRs were identified by differential abundance testing using productive amino-acid clonotypes, minimum total count 5 and alpha 0.1. The Jaccard Index and the Morisita Overlap Index were used to measure repertoire overlap between compartments. TCR beta CDR3s were clustered by GLIPH together with public tetramer-defined viral CDR3s, and at least three viral sequences plus V-gene enrichment were required for viral motifs. The table comes from immuneACCESS by way of TCRdb, which keeps in-frame sequences with V and J called. Part of the clones is missing from these tables; in studies checked, under half for an unresolved V gene and the rest for unknown reasons. The V and J calls and the clone size are those of that table, but D and trimming were determined from the DNA. Present in this sample are about 4,400 clones, around a fifth of which were seen just once. The ten largest make up around 5.2% of the sample.

The material was lung tumor tissue, obtained before any cancer treatment. The chain couples TRBV11-3 to TRBJ2-2; the D gene is perhaps TRBD2, from 6 matching bases. This TCR came from a female donor of 60 years or more with stage I lung adenocarcinoma. This receptor has the CDR3 CASSSLSGYTGELFF. The base sequence is TGTGCCAGCAGCTCCCTCAGCGGGTACACCGGGGAGCTGTTTTTT.